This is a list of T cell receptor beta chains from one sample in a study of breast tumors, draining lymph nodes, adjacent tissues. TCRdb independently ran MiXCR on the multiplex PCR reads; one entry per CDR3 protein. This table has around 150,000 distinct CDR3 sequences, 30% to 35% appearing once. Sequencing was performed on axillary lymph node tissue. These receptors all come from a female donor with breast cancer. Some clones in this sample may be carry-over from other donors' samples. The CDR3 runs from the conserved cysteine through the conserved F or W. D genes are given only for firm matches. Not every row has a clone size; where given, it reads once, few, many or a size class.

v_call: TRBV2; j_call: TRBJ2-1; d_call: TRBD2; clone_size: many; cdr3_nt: TGTGCCAGCAGCACAACCGGGACTAGCGGGGGGGGTTTCTCCTACAATGAGCAGTTCTTC; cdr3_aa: CASSTTGTSGGGFSYNEQFF
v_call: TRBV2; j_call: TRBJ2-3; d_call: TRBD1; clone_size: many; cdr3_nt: TGTGCCAGCAGTGAGGGACAGGGGCCAGATACGCAGTATTTT; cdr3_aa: CASSEGQGPDTQYF
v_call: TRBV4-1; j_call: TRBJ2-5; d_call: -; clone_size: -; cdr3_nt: TGCGCCAGCAGCCAAGAGAATGCGGGGTCAGGGACCCAGTACTTC; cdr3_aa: CASSQENAGSGTQYF
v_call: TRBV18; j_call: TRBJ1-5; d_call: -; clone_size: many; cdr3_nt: TGTGCCAGCTCACCAGGTTTTAGCAATCAGCCCCAGCATTTT; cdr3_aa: CASSPGFSNQPQHF
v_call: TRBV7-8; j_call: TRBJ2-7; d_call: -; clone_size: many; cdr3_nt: TGTGCCAGCAGCTTGAGGTCCTACGAGCAGTACTTC; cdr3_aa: CASSLRSYEQYF
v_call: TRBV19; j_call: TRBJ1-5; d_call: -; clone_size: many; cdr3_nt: TGTGCCAGTAGTCTATCCGTGGGCAGGGGCGAGCAGCCCCAGCATTTT; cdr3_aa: CASSLSVGRGEQPQHF
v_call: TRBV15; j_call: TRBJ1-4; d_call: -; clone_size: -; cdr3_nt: TGTGACACCAGCAGACTTACAGCAACTAATGAGAAACTGTTTTTT; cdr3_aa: CDTSRLTATNEKLFF
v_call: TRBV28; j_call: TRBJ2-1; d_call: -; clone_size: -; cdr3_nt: TGTGCCAGCAGATTAGGCGGGCCATACAATGAGCAGTTCTTC; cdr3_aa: CASRLGGPYNEQFF
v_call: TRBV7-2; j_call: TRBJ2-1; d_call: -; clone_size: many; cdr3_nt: TGTGCCAGCAGCCTTTCTGTAGGGATGATGTCCTACAATGAGCAGTTCTTC; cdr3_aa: CASSLSVGMMSYNEQFF
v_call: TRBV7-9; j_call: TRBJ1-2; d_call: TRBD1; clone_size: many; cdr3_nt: TGTGCCAGCAGCCGGTTTGCGGGACAGGCAAATTCCTTGCATGGCTACACCTTC; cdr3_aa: CASSRFAGQANSLHGYTF
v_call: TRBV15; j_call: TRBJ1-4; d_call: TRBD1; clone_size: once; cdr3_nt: TGCGCCACCAGCAGACAGGGCGGGAATGAAAAACCGTTTTTT; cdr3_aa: CATSRQGGNEKPFF
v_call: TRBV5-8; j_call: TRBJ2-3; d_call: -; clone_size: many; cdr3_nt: TGTGCCATCGCGGGGACGGGGCTCACAGATACGCAGTATTTT; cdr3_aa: CAIAGTGLTDTQYF
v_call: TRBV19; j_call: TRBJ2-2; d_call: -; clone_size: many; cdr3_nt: TGTGCCAGTAGTAAGGAGACCGGGGAGCTGTTTTTT; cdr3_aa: CASSKETGELFF
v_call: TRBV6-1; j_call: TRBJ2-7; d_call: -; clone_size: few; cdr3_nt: TGTGCCAGCAGTGAATTGGACAGCCCCTACGAGCAGTACTTC; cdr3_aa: CASSELDSPYEQYF
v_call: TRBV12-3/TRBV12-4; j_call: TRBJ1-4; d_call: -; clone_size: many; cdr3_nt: TGTGCCAGCAGGCCCGCGGCACGGGGAAAACTGTTTTTT; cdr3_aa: CASRPAARGKLFF
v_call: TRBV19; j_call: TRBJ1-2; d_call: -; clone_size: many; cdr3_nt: TGTGCCAGTAGTATAAAGGGACGGGACGGCTACACCTTC; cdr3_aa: CASSIKGRDGYTF
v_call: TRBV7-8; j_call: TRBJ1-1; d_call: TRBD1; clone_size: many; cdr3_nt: TGTGCCAGCAGCTTAACGGACAGGGGGAACACTGAAGCTTTCTTT; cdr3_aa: CASSLTDRGNTEAFF
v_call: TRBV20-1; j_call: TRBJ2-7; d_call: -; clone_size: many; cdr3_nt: TGCAGTGCTAGAGCCGAATGGAGGAGCCCCTACGAGCAGTACTTC; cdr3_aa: CSARAEWRSPYEQYF
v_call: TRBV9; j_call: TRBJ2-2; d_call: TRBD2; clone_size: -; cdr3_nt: TGTGCCAGCAGCGTATCTAGCGGGGGACCAAACGCCGCGGAGCTGTTTTTT; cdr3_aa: CASSVSSGGPNAAELFF
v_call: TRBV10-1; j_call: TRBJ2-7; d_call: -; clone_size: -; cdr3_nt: TGCGCCAGCAGTGAGTCTGGTGGTTCCTACGAGCAGTACTTC; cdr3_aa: CASSESGGSYEQYF
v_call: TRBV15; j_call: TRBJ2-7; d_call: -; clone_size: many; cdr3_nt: TGTGCCACCAGCAGAGATCGGGCTACTAGCAGCTACGAGCAGTACTTC; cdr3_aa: CATSRDRATSSYEQYF
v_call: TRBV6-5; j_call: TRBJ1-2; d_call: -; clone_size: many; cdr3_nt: TGTGCCAGCAGCCGAATCGGGGCACAAGGAGACTATGGCTACACCTTC; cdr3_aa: CASSRIGAQGDYGYTF
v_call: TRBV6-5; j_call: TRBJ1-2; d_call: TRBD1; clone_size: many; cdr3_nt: TGTGCCAGCAGCCCGGGACAGGGATCGTTCTATGGCTACACCTTC; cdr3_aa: CASSPGQGSFYGYTF
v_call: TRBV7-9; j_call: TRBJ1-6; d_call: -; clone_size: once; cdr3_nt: TGTGCCAGCAGCGTTAGTACCTCCTATAATTTGCCCCTCCACTTT; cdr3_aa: CASSVSTSYNLPLHF
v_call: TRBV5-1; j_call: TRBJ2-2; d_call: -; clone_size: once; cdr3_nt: TGTGCCAGCAGCTTCCCGCAGGGAGCCACCGGGGGGCTGTTTTTT; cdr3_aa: CASSFPQGATGGLFF
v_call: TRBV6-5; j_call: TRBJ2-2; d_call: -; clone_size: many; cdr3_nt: TGTGCCAGCAGTTACGGCAAGAACACCGGGGAGCTGTTTTTT; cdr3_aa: CASSYGKNTGELFF
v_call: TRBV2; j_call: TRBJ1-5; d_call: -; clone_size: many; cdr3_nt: TGTGCCAGCAGTTTGGGGTGGAGTCAGCCCCAGCATTTT; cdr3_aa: CASSLGWSQPQHF
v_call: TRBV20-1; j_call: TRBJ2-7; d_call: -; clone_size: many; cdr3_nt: TGCAGTGCTAGGAGTTGGGGCTACGAGCAGTACTTC; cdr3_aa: CSARSWGYEQYF
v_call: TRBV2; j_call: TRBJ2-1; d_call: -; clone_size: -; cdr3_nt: TGTGCCAGCAGTCGAGGCTCTAGGGGTACGAATGAGCAGTTCTTC; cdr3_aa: CASSRGSRGTNEQFF
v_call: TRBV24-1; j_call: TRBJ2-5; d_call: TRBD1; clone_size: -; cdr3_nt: TGTGCCACCAGTCAGTCAGGGGGCAGTCAAGAGACCCAGTACTTC; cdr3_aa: CATSQSGGSQETQYF
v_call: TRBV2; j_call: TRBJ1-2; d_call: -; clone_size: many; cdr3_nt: TGTGCCAGCAACAGGGATTATGGCTACACCTTC; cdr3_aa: CASNRDYGYTF
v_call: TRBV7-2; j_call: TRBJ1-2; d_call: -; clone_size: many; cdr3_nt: TGTGCCAGCAGCCCCACACAGGGAGATGGCTACACCTTC; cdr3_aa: CASSPTQGDGYTF
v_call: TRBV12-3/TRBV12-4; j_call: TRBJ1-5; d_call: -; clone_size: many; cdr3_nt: TGTGCCAGCACCCCGACAGCGAGCAATCAGCCCCAGCATTTT; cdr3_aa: CASTPTASNQPQHF
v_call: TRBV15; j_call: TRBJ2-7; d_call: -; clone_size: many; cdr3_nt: TGTGCCACCGGACAGCAAACCTACGAGCAGTACTTC; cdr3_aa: CATGQQTYEQYF
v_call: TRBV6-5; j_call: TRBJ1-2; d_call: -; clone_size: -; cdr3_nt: TGTGCCCGTAGTCCCGGGAGATTACCCAGGGGCTACACCTTC; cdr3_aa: CARSPGRLPRGYTF
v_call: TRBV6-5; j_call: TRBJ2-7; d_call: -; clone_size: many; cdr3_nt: TGTGCCAGCAGTCGTTGGACAGAAAACCCCTACGAGCAGTACTTC; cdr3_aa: CASSRWTENPYEQYF
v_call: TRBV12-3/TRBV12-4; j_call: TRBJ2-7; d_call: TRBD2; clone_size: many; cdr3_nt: TGTGCCAGCAGCCGCGGGGGGGCCCTCTCCTACGAGCAGTACTTC; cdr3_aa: CASSRGGALSYEQYF
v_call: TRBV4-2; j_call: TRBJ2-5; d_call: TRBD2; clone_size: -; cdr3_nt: TGTGCCAGTAGCTCGTGGGGGAGGGATGAGCAAGAGACCCAGTACTTC; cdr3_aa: CASSSWGRDEQETQYF
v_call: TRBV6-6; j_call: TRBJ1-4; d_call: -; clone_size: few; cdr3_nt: TGTGCCAGCAGTCACTCGGGGAAGGGTGATGAAAAACTGTTTTTT; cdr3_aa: CASSHSGKGDEKLFF
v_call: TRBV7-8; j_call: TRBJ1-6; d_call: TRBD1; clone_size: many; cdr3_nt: TGTGCCAGCAGTCGACAGGGCAATTCACCCCTCCACTTT; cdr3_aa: CASSRQGNSPLHF
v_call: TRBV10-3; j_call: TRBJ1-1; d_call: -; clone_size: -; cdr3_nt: TGTGCCATCAGTAAGGGCGAGGTCACTGAAGCTTTCTTT; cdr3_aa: CAISKGEVTEAFF